The clone carrying this T cell receptor beta chain was seen more than once but under ten times. TCRdb ran MiXCR on the PCR reads and lists one entry per CDR3 protein. The sample lists about 65,000 distinct CDR3 sequences, about a fifth seen once, with about 1.6% in the top ten. These data belong to a study of molecular identifiers for immune sequencing clone quantification. With 10%, 30% or 50% of RNA, about 17,000 to 1,100,000 naive CD8 T cells were sequenced. Naive CD8 T cells were sorted as CD8+CD4-CCR7+CD45RA+. The CDR3 consists of 17 residues. The source of this sequence is a human donor in good health. Some libraries in this study had Jurkat cell RNA spiked in. Sequences were obtained from naive CD8+ T cells from blood, with Jurkat cell RNA spiked in. The subset was: FACS-sorted CD8+CD4-CCR7+CD45RA+ naive T cells. The J gene is TRBJ2-1, the V gene TRBV21-1; the DNA was not used to check the table's D call, TRBD1. TRBV21-1 is classified as a pseudogene. CDR3 sequence: CASSKEGGSRGDNEQFF. CDR3 DNA: TGTGCCAGCAGCAAAGAGGGGGGGAGTAGGGGCGACAATGAGCAGTTCTTC.